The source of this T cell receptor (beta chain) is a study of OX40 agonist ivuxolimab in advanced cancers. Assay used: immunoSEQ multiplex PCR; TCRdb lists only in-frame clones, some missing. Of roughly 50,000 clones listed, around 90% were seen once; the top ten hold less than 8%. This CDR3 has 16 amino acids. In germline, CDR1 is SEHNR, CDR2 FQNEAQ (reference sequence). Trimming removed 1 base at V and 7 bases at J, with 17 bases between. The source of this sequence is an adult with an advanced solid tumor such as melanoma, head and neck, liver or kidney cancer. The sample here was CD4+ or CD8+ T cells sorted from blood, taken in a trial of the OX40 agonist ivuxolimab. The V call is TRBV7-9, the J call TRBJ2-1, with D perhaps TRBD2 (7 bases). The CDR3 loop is CASSLVRGAKPNEQFF. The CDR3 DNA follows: TGTGCCAGCAGCTTAGTTCGGGGGGCGAAACCAAATGAGCAGTTCTTC.